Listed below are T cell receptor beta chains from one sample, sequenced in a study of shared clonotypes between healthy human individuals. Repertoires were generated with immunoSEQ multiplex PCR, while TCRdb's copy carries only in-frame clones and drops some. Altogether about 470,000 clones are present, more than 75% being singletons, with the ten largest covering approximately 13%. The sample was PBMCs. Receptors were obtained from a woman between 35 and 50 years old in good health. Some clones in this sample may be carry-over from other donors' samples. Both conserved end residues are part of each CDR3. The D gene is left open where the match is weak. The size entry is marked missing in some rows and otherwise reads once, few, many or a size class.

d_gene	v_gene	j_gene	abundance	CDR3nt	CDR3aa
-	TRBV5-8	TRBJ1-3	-	TGTGCCAGCAGCTTGGAAGGGCACTCTGGAAACACCATATATTTT	CASSLEGHSGNTIYF
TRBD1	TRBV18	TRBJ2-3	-	TGTGCCAGCTCTCTACAGGGGGCACCCCCAGATACGCAGTATTTT	CASSLQGAPPDTQYF
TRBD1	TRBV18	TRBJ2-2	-	TGTGCCAGCTCACCACGACAGGGGACCACCGGGGAGCTGTTTTTT	CASSPRQGTTGELFF
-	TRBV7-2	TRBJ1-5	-	TGTGCCAGCAGCTTATATTCGGGGGCCGTAGGTCAGCCCCAGCATTTT	CASSLYSGAVGQPQHF
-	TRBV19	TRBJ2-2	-	TGTGCCAGTAGTATAGCTCCCGCGAACACCGGGGAGCTGTTTTTT	CASSIAPANTGELFF
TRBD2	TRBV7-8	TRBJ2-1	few	TGTGCCAGCAGCCCCCGACTAGCGGGTACCCATAGCTCCTACAATGAGCAGTTCTTC	CASSPRLAGTHSSYNEQFF
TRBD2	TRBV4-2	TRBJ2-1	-	TGTGCCAGCAGCCAAGGGTGGGTAGCGGGAGGTCATGAGCAGTTCTTC	CASSQGWVAGGHEQFF
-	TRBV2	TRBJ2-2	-	TGTGCCAGCAGTACGACAGGCTCGAACACCGGGGAGCTGTTTTTT	CASSTTGSNTGELFF
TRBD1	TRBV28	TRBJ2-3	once	TGTGCCAGCAGCAGACAGGGGGGTAACACAGATACGCAGTATTTT	CASSRQGGNTDTQYF
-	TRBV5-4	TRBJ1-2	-	TGTGCCAGCAGCGTCAGGGAGTATGGCTACACCTTC	CASSVREYGYTF
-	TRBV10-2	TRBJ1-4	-	TGCGCCAGCAGTGAGTCGGGGCAGGGAGGCGAAAAACTGTTTTTT	CASSESGQGGEKLFF
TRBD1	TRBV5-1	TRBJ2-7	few	TGCGCCAGCAGCTGGGGACAGATCGAGCAGTACTTC	CASSWGQIEQYF
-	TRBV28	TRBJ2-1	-	TGTGCCAGCAGCCATGGCCCCCTCCCGGGCCATGAGCAGTTCTTC	CASSHGPLPGHEQFF
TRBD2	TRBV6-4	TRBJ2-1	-	TGTGCCAGCAGTGAATCTATAGCGGGAGGGCCAGGGGATGAGCAGTTCTTC	CASSESIAGGPGDEQFF
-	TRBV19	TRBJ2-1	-	TGTGCCAGTAGTATGAGGGTAGACGACAATGAGCAGTTCTTC	CASSMRVDDNEQFF
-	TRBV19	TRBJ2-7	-	TGTGCCAGTAGTTCCCGAGGCAGGGGACACGAGCAGTACTTC	CASSSRGRGHEQYF
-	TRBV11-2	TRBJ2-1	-	TGTGCCAGCAGCCCGTCATATGACCCGCTCAGGGTCAATGAGCAGTTCTTC	CASSPSYDPLRVNEQFF
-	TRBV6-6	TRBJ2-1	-	TGTGCCAGCACCTTCACACCTGACTCCGGGAATGAGCAGTTCTTC	CASTFTPDSGNEQFF
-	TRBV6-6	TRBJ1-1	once	TGTGCCAGCAGTTACTCGACAGTGGTTGAAGCTTTCTTT	CASSYSTVVEAFF
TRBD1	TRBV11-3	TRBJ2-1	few	TGTGCCAGCAGCAGAGGGACAGGCAATGAGCAGTTCTTC	CASSRGTGNEQFF
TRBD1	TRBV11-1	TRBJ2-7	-	TGTGCCAGCAGCTTAAACCGGGACAGATGGTCCGAGCAGTACTTC	CASSLNRDRWSEQYF
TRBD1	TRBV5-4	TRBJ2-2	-	TGTGCCAGCAGCTTGTCACAGGGGGCTTCCGGGGAGCTGTTTTTT	CASSLSQGASGELFF
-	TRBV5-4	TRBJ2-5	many	TGTGCCAGCAGCTACGACAGGATCCAAGAGACCCAGTACTTC	CASSYDRIQETQYF
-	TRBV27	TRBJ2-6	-	TGTGCCAGCAGTTTGGTGTCGTCTGGGGCCAACGTCCTGACTTTC	CASSLVSSGANVLTF
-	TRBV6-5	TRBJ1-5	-	TGTGCCAGCAGTTCAGGTAAGCGAGGACCCAATCAGCCCCAGCATTTT	CASSSGKRGPNQPQHF
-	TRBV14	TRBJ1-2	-	TGTGCCAGCAGCCAACTCGACAGACCTAACTATGGCTACACCTTC	CASSQLDRPNYGYTF
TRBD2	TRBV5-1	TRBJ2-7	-	TGCGCCAGCAGCCCCCAAGGGAGGGGCCCCTACGAGCAGTACTTC	CASSPQGRGPYEQYF